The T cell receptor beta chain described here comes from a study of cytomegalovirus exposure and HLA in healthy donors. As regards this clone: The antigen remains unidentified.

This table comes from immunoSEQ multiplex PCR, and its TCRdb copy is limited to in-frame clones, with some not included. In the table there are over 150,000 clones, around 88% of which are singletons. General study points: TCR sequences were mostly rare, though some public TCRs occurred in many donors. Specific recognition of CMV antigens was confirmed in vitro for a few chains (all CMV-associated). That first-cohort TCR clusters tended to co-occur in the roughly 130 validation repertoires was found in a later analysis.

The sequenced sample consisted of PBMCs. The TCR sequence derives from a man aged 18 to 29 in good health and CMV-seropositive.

CDR3 sequence: CASGVLAGIYNEQFF. CDR3 in DNA: TGTGCCAGCGGAGTGTTAGCGGGAATTTACAATGAGCAGTTCTTC. The chain combines TRBV13 with TRBJ2-1, with 8 bases aligning to TRBD2. The germline V gene encodes CDR1 PRHDT and CDR2 FYEKMQ (reference sequence). V was pared by 8 bases and J by 4 bases, with 10 bases of the junction left unmatched. The CDR3 consists of 15 residues.